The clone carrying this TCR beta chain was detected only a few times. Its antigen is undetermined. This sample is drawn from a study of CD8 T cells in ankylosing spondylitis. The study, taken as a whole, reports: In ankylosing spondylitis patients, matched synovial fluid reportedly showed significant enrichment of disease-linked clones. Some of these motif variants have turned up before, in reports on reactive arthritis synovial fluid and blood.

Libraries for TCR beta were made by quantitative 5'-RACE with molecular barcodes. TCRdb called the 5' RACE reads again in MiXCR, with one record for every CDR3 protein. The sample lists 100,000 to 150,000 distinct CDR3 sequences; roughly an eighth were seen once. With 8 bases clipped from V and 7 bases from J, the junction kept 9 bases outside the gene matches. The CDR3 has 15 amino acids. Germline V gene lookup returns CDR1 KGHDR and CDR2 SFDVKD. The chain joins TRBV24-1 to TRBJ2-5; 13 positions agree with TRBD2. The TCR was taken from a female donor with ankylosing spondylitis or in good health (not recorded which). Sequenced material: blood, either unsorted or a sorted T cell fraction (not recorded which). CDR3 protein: CATTGLAGAGGTQYF. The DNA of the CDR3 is TGTGCCACCACCGGACTAGCGGGGGCGGGAGGGACCCAGTACTTC.